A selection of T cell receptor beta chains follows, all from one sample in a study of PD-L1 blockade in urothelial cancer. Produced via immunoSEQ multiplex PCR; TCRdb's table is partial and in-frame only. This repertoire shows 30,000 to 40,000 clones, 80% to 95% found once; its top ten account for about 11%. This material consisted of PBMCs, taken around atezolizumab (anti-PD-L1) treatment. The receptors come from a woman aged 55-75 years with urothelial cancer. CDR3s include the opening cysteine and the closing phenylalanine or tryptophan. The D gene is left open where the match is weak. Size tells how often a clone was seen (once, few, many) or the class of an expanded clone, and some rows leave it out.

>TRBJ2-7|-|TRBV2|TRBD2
TGTGCCAGCAGTCACGGACTAGCGGGAGACTACGAGCAGTACTTC
CASSHGLAGDYEQYF
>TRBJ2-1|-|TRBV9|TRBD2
TGTGCCAGCAGCGTAGTGGCGGGAGTCCGCAATGAGCAGTTCTTC
CASSVVAGVRNEQFF
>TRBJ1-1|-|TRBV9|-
TGTGCCAGCAGCCGAGGAATGAACACTGAAGCTTTCTTT
CASSRGMNTEAFF
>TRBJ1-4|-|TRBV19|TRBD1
TGTGCCAGTAGCCAGGGGGCAGTTAATGAAAAACTGTTTTTT
CASSQGAVNEKLFF
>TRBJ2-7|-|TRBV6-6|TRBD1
TGTGCCAGCAGTCCCAGGGGGCAATCCTACGAGCAGTACTTC
CASSPRGQSYEQYF
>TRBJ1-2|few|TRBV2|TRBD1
TGTGCCAGCAGTGAGAGCGGGCAGGGGGGCTATGGCTACACCTTC
CASSESGQGGYGYTF
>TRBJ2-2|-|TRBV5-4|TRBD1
TGTGCCAGCAGCATCGGACAGGGGGCGGACACCGGGGAGCTGTTTTTT
CASSIGQGADTGELFF
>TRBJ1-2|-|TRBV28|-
TGTGCCAGCAGCCCAAACTATGGCTACACCTTC
CASSPNYGYTF
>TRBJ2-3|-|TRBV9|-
TGTGCCAGCAGCGTACAGACAGATACGCAGTATTTT
CASSVQTDTQYF
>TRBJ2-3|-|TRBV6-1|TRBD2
TGTGCCAGCACCGCGGGGGTAGGGTTCCCAGATACGCAGTATTTT
CASTAGVGFPDTQYF
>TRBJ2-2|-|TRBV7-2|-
TGTGCCAGCAGCCTCAGCGGGCCAAGTACCGGGGAGCTGTTTTTT
CASSLSGPSTGELFF
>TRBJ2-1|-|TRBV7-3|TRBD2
TGTGCCAGCAGCTTACCCACTAGCGGGAGTACGAATGAGCAGTTCTTC
CASSLPTSGSTNEQFF
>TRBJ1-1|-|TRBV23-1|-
TGCGCCAGCAGTCAAATGGCCCAAACGAGGACTGAAGCTTTCTTT
CASSQMAQTRTEAFF
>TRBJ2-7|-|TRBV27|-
TGTGCCAGCAGTTCGACAGGTTTGGGGGCCTACGAGCAGTACTTC
CASSSTGLGAYEQYF
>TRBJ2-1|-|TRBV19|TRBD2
TGTGCCAGTAGTATTAAGAGGGAGGGCCCCTACAATGAGCAGTTCTTC
CASSIKREGPYNEQFF
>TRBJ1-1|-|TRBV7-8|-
TGTGCCAGCAGCTTGAAAGGCGGGAACACTGAAGCTTTCTTT
CASSLKGGNTEAFF
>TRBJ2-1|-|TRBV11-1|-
TGTGCCAGCAGCCCCTCTAGCGCGACCTACAATGAGCAGTTCTTC
CASSPSSATYNEQFF
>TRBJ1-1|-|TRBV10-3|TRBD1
TGTGCCATCAGTGATCCCGGACAGGGAATGGGCACTGAAGCTTTCTTT
CAISDPGQGMGTEAFF
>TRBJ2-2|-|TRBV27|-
TGTGCCAGCAGTTTACAGTTGAACACCGGGGAGCTGTTTTTT
CASSLQLNTGELFF
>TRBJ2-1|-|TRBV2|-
TGTGCCAGCAGACTAGACAGGACCTCCTACAATGAGCAGTTCTTC
CASRLDRTSYNEQFF
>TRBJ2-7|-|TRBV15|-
TGTGCCACCAGCAGAGAGTACTCACTCGGCTACGAGCAGTACTTC
CATSREYSLGYEQYF
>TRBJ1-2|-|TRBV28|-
TGTGCCAGCAGTTTATTTGATAGGCAGGCTCGAGGCTACACCTTC
CASSLFDRQARGYTF
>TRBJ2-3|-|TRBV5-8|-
TGTGCCAGCAGCTTCCAGGGAGATACGCAGTATTTT
CASSFQGDTQYF
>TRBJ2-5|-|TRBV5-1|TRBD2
TGCGCCAGCAGCTTGGAACTAGCGGGAGAGACCCAGTACTTC
CASSLELAGETQYF
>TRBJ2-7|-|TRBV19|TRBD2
TGTGCCAGTAGTTGGACTAGCTCCTACGAGCAGTACTTC
CASSWTSSYEQYF
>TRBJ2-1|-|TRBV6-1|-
TGTGCCAGCAGTAAGAGGGGCAGGGAGGACAATGAGCAGTTCTTC
CASSKRGREDNEQFF
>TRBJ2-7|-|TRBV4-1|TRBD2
TGCGCCAGCAGCCAAGGGGCCCGGGCTAGCGGGAGTAACGAGCAGTACTTC
CASSQGARASGSNEQYF
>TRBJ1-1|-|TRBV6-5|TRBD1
TGTGCCAGCAGTCCCGGACAGGCGAACACTGAAGCTTTCTTT
CASSPGQANTEAFF
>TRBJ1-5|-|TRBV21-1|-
TGTGCCAGCAGCAAAGCCCAGGCTAATAGCAATCAGCCCCAGCATTTT
CASSKAQANSNQPQHF
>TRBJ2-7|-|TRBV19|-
TGTGCCAGTAGCCTAGACAGCTACGAGCAGTACTTC
CASSLDSYEQYF
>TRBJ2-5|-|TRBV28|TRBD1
TGTGCCAGCAGTTCCCTGACAGGGGGCCAAGAGACCCAGTACTTC
CASSSLTGGQETQYF
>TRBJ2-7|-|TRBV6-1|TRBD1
TGTGCCAGCAGCAAACTGGCAGGGGGCTTCGACGAGCAGTACTTC
CASSKLAGGFDEQYF
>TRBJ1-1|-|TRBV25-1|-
TGTGCCAGCAGGGCCTCTCAGGGCCCCTCGGCTGAAGCTTTCTTT
CASRASQGPSAEAFF
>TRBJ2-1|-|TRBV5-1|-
TGCGCCAGCAGCTTGGACGGGGACTCCTACAATGAGCAGTTCTTC
CASSLDGDSYNEQFF
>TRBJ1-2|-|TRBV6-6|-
TGTGCCAGCAGTTACTGGGGACTCCAGCACTATGGCTACACCTTC
CASSYWGLQHYGYTF
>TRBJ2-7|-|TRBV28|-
TGTGCCAGCAGCCCAGACAGCTCTTTCTCCTCCTACGAGCAGTACTTC
CASSPDSSFSSYEQYF
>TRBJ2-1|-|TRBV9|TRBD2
TGTGCCAGCAGCCCGGGACTAGCGGGTTTCAATGAGCAGTTCTTC
CASSPGLAGFNEQFF
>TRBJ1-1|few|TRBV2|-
TGTGCCAGCAAACTTGACAGCAACACTGAAGCTTTCTTT
CASKLDSNTEAFF
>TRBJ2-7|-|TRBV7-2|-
TGTGCCAGCAGACCAGGCCTCTCCTACGAGCAGTACTTC
CASRPGLSYEQYF
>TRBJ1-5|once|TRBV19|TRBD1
TGTGCCAGTAGTAGTAAGGGACAGGCCAATCAGCCCCAGCATTTT
CASSSKGQANQPQHF
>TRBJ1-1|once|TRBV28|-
TGTGCCAGCAGTTTAGTTCTCAGGGGCCACACTGAAGCTTTCTTT
CASSLVLRGHTEAFF
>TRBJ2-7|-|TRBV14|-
TGTGCCAGCAGCCAAGATGGGGCAGCTACCTACGAGCAGTACTTC
CASSQDGAATYEQYF
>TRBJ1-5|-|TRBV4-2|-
TGTGCCAGCAGCCAAGTTCAGGGAGGGTCCGGCAATCAGCCCCAGCATTTT
CASSQVQGGSGNQPQHF
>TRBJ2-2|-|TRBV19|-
TGTGCCAGTAGTATAGGCTTCGGTCTGGAGACCGGGGAGCTGTTTTTT
CASSIGFGLETGELFF
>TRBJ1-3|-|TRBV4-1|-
TGCGCCAGCAGCCCGAACTCCGGGACTCCAAAGGGAGGAAACACCATATATTTT
CASSPNSGTPKGGNTIYF
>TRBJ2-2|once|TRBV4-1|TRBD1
TGCGCCAGCAACCGACAGGGGGGAACCGGGGAGCTGTTTTTT
CASNRQGGTGELFF
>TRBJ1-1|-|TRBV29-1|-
TGCAGCGTTCCCCGGGGGGGGCCCATGAACACTGAAGCTTTCTTT
CSVPRGGPMNTEAFF
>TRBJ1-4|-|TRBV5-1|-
TGCGCCAGCAGCCCGGGATCCGCAACTAATGAAAAACTGTTTTTT
CASSPGSATNEKLFF
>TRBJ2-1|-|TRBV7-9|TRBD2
TGTGCCAGCAGCTTATCTGGGACTAGCGGGAAGAATGAGCAGTTCTTC
CASSLSGTSGKNEQFF
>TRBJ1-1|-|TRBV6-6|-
TGTGCCAGCAGTTTCGCGAGTTCCGAGGCTTTCTTT
CASSFASSEAFF